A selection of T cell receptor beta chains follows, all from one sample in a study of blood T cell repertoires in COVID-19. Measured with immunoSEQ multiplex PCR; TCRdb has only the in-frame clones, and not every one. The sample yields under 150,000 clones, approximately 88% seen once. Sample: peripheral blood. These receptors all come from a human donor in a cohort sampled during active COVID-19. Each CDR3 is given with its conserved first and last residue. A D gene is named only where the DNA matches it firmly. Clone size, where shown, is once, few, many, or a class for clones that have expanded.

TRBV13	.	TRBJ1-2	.	CASTLGQNGYTF	TGTGCCAGCACCCTCGGACAGAATGGCTACACCTTC
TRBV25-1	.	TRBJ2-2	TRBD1	CASRQGFGELFF	TGTGCCAGCAGACAGGGGTTTGGGGAGCTGTTTTTT
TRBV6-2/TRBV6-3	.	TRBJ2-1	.	CASSYSRGWQFF	TGTGCCAGCAGTTACTCGAGGGGGTGGCAGTTCTTC
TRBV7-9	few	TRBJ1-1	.	CASSFRDRGTEAFF	TGTGCCAGCAGCTTTCGGGACCGGGGGACTGAAGCTTTCTTT
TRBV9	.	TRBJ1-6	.	CASSRGGSHNSPLHF	TGTGCCAGCAGCCGTGGGGGCAGTCATAATTCACCCCTCCACTTT
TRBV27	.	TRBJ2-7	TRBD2	CATGGDSSYEQYF	TGTGCCACGGGGGGGGATAGCTCCTACGAGCAGTACTTC
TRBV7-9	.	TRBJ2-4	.	CASSLTGPQNIQYF	TGTGCCAGCAGCTTAACTGGGCCCCAAAACATTCAGTACTTC
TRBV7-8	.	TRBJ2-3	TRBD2	CASSFGAGVDTQYF	TGTGCCAGCAGCTTCGGAGCGGGGGTAGATACGCAGTATTTT
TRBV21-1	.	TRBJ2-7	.	CASSASWGQGYEQYF	TGTGCCAGCAGCGCATCCTGGGGACAGGGCTACGAGCAGTACTTC
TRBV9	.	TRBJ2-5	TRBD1	CASSRGGRQETQYF	TGTGCCAGCAGCCGAGGGGGCCGGCAAGAGACCCAGTACTTC
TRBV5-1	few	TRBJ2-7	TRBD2	CASSLAGGLYEQYF	TGCGCCAGCAGCTTGGCCGGGGGGTTATACGAGCAGTACTTC
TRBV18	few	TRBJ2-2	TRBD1	CASSPDRVAGELFF	TGTGCCAGCTCACCAGACAGGGTGGCCGGGGAGCTGTTTTTT
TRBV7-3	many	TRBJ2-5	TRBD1	CASSRGTEIGSETQYF	TGTGCCAGCAGCCGAGGGACAGAGATCGGGTCAGAGACCCAGTACTTC
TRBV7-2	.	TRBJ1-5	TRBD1	CASSLTGDQPQHF	TGTGCCAGCAGCTTAACAGGGGACCAGCCCCAGCATTTT
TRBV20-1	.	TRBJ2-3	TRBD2	CSASRRPGGDTQYF	TGCAGTGCTAGTCGTCGTCCGGGAGGAGATACGCAGTATTTT